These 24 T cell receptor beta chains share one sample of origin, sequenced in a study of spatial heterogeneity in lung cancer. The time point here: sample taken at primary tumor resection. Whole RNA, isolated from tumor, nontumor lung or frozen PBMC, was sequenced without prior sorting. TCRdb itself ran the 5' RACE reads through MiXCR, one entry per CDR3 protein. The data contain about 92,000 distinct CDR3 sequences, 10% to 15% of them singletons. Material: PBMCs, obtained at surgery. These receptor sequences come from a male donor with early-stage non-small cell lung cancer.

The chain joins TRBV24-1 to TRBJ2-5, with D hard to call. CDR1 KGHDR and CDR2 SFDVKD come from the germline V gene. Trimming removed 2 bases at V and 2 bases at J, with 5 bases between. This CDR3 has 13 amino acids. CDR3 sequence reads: CATSDWAQETQYF. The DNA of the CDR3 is TGTGCCACCAGTGATTGGGCGCAAGAGACCCAGTACTTC.

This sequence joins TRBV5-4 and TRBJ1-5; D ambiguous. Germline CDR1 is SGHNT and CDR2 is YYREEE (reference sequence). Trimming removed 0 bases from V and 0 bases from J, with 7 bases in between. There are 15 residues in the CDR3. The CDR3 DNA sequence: TGTGCCAGCAGCTTGGGTCCGTATAGCAATCAGCCCCAGCATTTT. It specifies CASSLGPYSNQPQHF.

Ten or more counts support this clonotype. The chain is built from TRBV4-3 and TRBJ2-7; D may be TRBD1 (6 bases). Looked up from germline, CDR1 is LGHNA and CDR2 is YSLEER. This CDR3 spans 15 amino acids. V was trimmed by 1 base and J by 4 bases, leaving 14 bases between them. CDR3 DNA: TGCGCCAGCAGCCAAGCCAGCAGGGGTGCGTACGAGCAGTACTTC. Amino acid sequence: CASSQASRGAYEQYF.

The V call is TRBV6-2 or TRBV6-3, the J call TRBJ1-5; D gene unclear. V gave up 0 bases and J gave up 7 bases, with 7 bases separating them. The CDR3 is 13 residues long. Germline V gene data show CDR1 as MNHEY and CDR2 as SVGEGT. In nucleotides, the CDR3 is TGTGCCAGCAGTTACTCAACGGGGCAGCCCCAGCATTTT. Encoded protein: CASSYSTGQPQHF.

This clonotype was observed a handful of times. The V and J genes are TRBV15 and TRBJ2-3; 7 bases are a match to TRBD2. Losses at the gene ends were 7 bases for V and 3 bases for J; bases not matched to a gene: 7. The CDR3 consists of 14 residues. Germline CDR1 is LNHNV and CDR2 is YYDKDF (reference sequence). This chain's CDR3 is CATTRPGGTDTQYF. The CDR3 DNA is TGTGCCACCACCCGTCCGGGGGGTACAGATACGCAGTATTTT.

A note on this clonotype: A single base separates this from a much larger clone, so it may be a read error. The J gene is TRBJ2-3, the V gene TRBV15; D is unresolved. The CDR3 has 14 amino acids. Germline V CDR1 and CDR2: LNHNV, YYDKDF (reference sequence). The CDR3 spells CVTSRDSDTDTQYF. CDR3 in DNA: TGTGTCACCAGCAGAGATTCGGACACAGATACGCAGTATTTT.

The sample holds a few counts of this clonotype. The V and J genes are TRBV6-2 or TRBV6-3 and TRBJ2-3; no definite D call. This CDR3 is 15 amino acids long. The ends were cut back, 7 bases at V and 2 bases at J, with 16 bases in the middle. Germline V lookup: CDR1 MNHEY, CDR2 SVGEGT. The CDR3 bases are TGTGCCAGCACCGCCCCCGACCCGAACACAGATACGCAGTATTTT. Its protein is CASTAPDPNTDTQYF.

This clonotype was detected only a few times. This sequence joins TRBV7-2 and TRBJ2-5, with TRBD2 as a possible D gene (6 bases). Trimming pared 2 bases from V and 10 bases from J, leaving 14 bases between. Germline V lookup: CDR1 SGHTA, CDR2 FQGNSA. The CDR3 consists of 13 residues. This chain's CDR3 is CASSLREPVGQYF. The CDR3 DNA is TGTGCCAGCAGCTTACGGGAGCCCGTTGGCCAGTACTTC.

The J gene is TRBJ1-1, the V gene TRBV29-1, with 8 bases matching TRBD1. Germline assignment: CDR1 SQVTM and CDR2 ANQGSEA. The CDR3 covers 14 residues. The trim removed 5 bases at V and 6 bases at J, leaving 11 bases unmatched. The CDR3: CSVKDRAFTSEAFF. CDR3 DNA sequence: TGCAGCGTTAAGGACAGGGCATTTACATCTGAAGCTTTCTTT.

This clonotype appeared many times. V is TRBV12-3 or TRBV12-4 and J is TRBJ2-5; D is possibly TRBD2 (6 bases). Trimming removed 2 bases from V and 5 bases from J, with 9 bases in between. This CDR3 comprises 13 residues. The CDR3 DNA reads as TGTGCCAGCAGTTTAAACGGAGGGGAGACCCAGTACTTC. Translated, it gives CASSLNGGETQYF.

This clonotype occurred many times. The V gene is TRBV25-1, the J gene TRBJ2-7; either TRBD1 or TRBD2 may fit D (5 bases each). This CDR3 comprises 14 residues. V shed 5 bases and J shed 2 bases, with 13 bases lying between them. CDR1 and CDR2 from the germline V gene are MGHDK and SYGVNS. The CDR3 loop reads CASSPQGTPYEQYF. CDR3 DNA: TGTGCCAGCAGTCCCCAAGGGACCCCCTACGAGCAGTACTTC.

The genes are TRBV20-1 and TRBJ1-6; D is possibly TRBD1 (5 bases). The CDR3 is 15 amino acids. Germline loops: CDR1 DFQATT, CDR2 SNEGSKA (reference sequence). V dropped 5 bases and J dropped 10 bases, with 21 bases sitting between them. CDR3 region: CSALPPVREGSPLHF. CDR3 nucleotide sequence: TGCAGTGCTCTTCCCCCCGTCAGGGAAGGATCACCCCTCCACTTT.

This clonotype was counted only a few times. Written as DNA, the CDR3 is TGTGCCAGCAGTCTACGCCGACAGGCCGGTTTTCAGCCCCAGCATTTT. Protein sequence: CASSLRRQAGFQPQHF. V is TRBV28 and J is TRBJ1-5, with D possibly matching TRBD1 (6 bases). The V gene lost 5 bases and the J gene lost 6 bases, with 20 bases spanning the gap. Looked up from germline, CDR1 is MDHEN and CDR2 is SYDVKM. The CDR3 extends over 16 amino acids.

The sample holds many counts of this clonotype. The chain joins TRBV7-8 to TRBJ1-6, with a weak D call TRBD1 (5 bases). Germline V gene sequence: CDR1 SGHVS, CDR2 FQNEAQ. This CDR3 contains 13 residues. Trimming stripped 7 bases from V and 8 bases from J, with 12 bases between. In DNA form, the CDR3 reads TGTGCCAGCACCGGGGGGGAGTATTCACCCCTCCACTTT. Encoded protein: CASTGGEYSPLHF.

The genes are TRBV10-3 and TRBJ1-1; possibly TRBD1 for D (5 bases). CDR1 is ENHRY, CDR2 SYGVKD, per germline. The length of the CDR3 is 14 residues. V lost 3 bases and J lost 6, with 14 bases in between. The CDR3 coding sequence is TGTGCCATCAGTGAAGCAGGGCGGAAGGCTGAAGCTTTCTTT. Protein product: CAISEAGRKAEAFF.

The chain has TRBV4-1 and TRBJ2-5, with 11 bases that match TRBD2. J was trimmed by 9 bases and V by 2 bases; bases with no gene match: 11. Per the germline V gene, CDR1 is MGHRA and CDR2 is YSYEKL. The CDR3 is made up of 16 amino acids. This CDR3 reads CASSQRGLADPGAQYF. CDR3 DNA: TGCGCCAGCAGCCAAAGGGGACTAGCGGACCCGGGGGCCCAGTACTTC.

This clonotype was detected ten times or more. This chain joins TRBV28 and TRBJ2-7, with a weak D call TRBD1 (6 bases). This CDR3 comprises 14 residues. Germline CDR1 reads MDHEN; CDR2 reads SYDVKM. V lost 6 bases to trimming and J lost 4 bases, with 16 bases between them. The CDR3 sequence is CASSSLGAWYEQYF. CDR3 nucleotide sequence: TGTGCCAGCAGCTCTCTGGGGGCTTGGTACGAGCAGTACTTC.

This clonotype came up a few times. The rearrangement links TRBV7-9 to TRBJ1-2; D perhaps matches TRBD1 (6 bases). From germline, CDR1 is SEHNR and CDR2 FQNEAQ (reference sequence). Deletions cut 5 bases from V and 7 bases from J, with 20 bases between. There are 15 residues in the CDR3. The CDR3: CASSRPTGRLRGYTF. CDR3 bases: TGTGCCAGCAGCCGCCCGACAGGCAGGTTGCGTGGCTACACCTTC.

DNA of the CDR3: TGTGCCAGCAGCTTACCGGGCGGGTATTACGAGCAGTACTTC. Its translation: CASSLPGGYYEQYF. The chain joins TRBV7-2 to TRBJ2-7, with D perhaps matching TRBD2 (5 bases). Germline CDR1 SGHTA, CDR2 FQGNSA. The CDR3 runs 14 residues. The V end lost 2 bases, the J end lost 4 bases, and 12 bases lay between the germline ends. The entire variable domain, with the rest obtained from reference TRBV7-2 and TRBJ2-7, is as follows: GAGVSQSPSNKVTEKGKDVELRCDPISGHTALYWYRQSLGQGLEFLIYFQGNSAPDKSGLPSDRFSAERTGGSVSTLTIQRTQQEDSAVYLCASSLPGGYYEQYFGPGTRLTVT.

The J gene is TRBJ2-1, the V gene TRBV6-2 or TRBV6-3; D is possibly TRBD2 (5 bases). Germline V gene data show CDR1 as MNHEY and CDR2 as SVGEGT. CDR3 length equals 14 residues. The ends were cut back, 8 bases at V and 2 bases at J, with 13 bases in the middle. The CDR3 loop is CASYGSGTYNEQFF. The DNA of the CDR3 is TGTGCCAGCTATGGCAGCGGAACCTACAATGAGCAGTTCTTC.

The CDR3 DNA reads as TGTGCCAGCTCAACCACTAGTACGAACACCGGGGAGCTGTTTTTT. Translating gives CASSTTSTNTGELFF. The rearrangement uses TRBV18 and TRBJ2-2; tentative D call: TRBD2 (5 bases). V shed 5 bases and J shed 0 bases, with 10 bases lying between them. This CDR3 has 15 amino acids. The germline V gene has CDR1 KGHSH and CDR2 LQKENI.

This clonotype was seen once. CDR3 nucleotides: TGTGCCAGCTCAGGGACCTACGAGCAGTACTTC. This encodes CASSGTYEQYF. The V and J genes are TRBV18 and TRBJ2-7; D gene unclear. The germline V gene encodes CDR1 KGHSH and CDR2 LQKENI. This CDR3 is built from 11 residues. Trimming removed 5 bases from V and 2 bases from J, with 4 bases in between.

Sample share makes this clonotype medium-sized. CDR3 nucleotides: TGTGCCATCAGTGAGACAGGGTCAAATGACGAGCAGTACTTC. Amino acid sequence: CAISETGSNDEQYF. J is TRBJ2-7 and V is TRBV10-3; TRBD1 is a possible D gene (6 bases). The CDR3 has 14 residues. Trimming removed 2 bases at V and 5 bases at J, with 13 bases between. CDR1 and CDR2 (germline): ENHRY, SYGVKD.

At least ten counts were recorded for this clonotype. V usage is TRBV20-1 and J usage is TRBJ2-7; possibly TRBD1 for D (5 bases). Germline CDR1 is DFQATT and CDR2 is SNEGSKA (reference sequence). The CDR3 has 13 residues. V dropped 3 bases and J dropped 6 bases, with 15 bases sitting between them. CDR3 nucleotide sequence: TGCAGTGCTAGGGAACCTCAGGGTTTCGAGCAGTACTTC. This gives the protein CSAREPQGFEQYF.